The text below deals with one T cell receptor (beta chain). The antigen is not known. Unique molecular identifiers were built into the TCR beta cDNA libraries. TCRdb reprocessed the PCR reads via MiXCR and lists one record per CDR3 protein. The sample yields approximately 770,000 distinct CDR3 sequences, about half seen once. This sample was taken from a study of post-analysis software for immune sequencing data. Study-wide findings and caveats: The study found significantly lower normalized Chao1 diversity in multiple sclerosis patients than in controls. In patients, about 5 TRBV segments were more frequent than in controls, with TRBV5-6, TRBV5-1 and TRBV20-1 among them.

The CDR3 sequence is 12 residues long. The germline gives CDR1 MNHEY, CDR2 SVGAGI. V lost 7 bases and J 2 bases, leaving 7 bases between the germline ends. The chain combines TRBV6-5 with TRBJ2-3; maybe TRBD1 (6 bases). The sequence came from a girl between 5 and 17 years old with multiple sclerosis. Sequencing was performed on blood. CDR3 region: CASMGHTDTQYF. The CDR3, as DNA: TGTGCCAGCATGGGACACACAGATACGCAGTATTTT.